Listed here are 10 T cell receptor beta chains from one sample, sequenced in a study of regulatory T cells in long-lasting Graves disease. This sample's time point: newly diagnosed GD, antithyroid drugs for less than 3 months. From RNA extracted from PBMCs, the TCR library was made. To make TCR beta libraries, researchers used iRepertoire HTBI primers and Arm-PCR of CDR3 regions. From the multiplex PCR reads, TCRdb called clonotypes with MiXCR, one entry per CDR3 protein. The repertoire holds hundreds of thousands of distinct CDR3 sequences, with around 15% as singletons. This sample also belongs to another study, concerning T cells in Graves' hyperthyroidism and ophthalmopathy.

The starting material was peripheral blood mononuclear cells (PBMCs), obtained at new diagnosis, from a patient treated with antithyroid drugs. These receptors all stem from a woman aged 30 to 39 with Graves disease.

This clonotype was counted many times. The rearrangement uses TRBV28 and TRBJ2-7, with TRBD1 identical over 9 bases. Germline V lookup: CDR1 MDHEN, CDR2 SYDVKM. This CDR3 has 14 residues. V lost 10 bases to trimming and J lost 5 bases; unmatched junction nucleotides: 12. CDR3 loop: CATLRQDRGNEQYF. CDR3 sequence (DNA): TGTGCCACCCTCCGGCAGGACAGGGGCAACGAGCAGTACTTC.

V is TRBV20-1 and J is TRBJ2-3, with 9 nucleotides matching TRBD2. Germline V gene sequence: CDR1 DFQATT, CDR2 SNEGSKA (reference sequence). The CDR3 contains 14 residues. The J segment lost 4 bases and the V segment lost 5 bases, leaving 7 bases of the junction unmatched. CDR3 amino acids: CSALAGVSPDTQYF. The DNA for the CDR3 is TGCAGTGCTTTAGCGGGAGTAAGCCCAGATACGCAGTATTTT.

This sequence joins TRBV2 and TRBJ1-1, with unresolved D. Germline-derived CDR1 and CDR2 are SNHLY and FYNNEI. The CDR3 runs 14 residues. V was pared by 7 bases and J by 4 bases, with 16 bases between. Written as DNA, the CDR3 is TGTGCCAGCACCGGGGTCCTTGTGGGCACTGAAGCTTTCTTT. This translates into CASTGVLVGTEAFF.

This clonotype was found many times. The genes are TRBV6-1 and TRBJ1-1; D uncertain. This CDR3 has 11 residues. Trimming removed 7 bases from V and 11 bases from J, with 14 bases in between. Germline loops: CDR1 MNHNS, CDR2 SASEGT. The CDR3 region is CASTSPVGAFF. CDR3 coding DNA: TGTGCCAGCACCTCACCGGTGGGTGCTTTCTTT.

The sample holds a few counts of this clonotype. The rearrangement joins TRBV4-1 to TRBJ1-2, with 8 bases identical to TRBD1. J was trimmed by 8 bases and V by 3 bases; bases with no gene match: 11. The CDR3 spans 15 residues. Germline values: CDR1 MGHRA, CDR2 YSYEKL. DNA of the CDR3: TGCGCCAGCAGCCAGATTTTATCAGGGGGCGAGGGCTACACCTTC. Translated: CASSQILSGGEGYTF.

The gene calls are TRBV20-1 and TRBJ2-2; 14 bases are a match to TRBD2. With V trimmed by 6 bases and J by 6 bases, 3 bases remained unmatched. From germline, CDR1 is DFQATT and CDR2 SNEGSKA (reference sequence). The CDR3 sequence is 14 residues long. This CDR3 is CSAQGLAGAGELFF. As DNA, the CDR3 is TGCAGTGCGCAGGGACTAGCGGGGGCCGGGGAGCTGTTTTTT.

This clonotype was seen repeatedly, ten times or more. The chain is built from TRBV6-1 and TRBJ1-3; no firm D call. The ends were cut back, 1 base at V and 0 bases at J, with 4 bases in the middle. The germline gives CDR1 MNHNS, CDR2 SASEGT. This CDR3 comprises 14 residues. CDR3 nucleotides: TGTGCCAGCAGTGAAGGGGCCTCTGGAAACACCATATATTTT. Protein product: CASSEGASGNTIYF.

This clonotype has at least ten counts. The rearrangement uses TRBV7-2 and TRBJ2-7, with 10 positions matching TRBD2. Germline trimming cut 2 bases from V and 2 bases from J; bases unmatched to any gene: 6. Germline V lookup: CDR1 SGHTA, CDR2 FQGNSA. CDR3 length equals 16 residues. Written as DNA, the CDR3 is TGTGCCAGCAGCTTACTAAGCGGGAGGGAAACCTACGAGCAGTACTTC. It translates to CASSLLSGRETYEQYF.

The table lists this clonotype with many counts. This chain connects TRBV28 to TRBJ2-1, with D unresolved. This CDR3 contains 13 residues. The V end lost 9 bases, the J end lost 4 bases, and 13 bases lay between the germline ends. Germline-derived CDR1 and CDR2 are MDHEN and SYDVKM. The CDR3 region is CASTRYSYNEQFF. CDR3 nucleotides: TGTGCCAGTACACGATATAGTTACAATGAGCAGTTCTTC.

The CDR3 is CASSHLRTGTDTQYF. CDR3 DNA sequence: TGTGCCAGCAGCCACCTTAGGACAGGTACAGATACGCAGTATTTT. V usage is TRBV3-1 and J usage is TRBJ2-3; 7 nucleotides match TRBD1. Losses at the gene ends were 3 bases for V and 3 bases for J; bases not matched to a gene: 6. Germline CDR1 reads LGHDT; CDR2 reads YNNKEL (reference sequence). There are 15 residues in the CDR3.